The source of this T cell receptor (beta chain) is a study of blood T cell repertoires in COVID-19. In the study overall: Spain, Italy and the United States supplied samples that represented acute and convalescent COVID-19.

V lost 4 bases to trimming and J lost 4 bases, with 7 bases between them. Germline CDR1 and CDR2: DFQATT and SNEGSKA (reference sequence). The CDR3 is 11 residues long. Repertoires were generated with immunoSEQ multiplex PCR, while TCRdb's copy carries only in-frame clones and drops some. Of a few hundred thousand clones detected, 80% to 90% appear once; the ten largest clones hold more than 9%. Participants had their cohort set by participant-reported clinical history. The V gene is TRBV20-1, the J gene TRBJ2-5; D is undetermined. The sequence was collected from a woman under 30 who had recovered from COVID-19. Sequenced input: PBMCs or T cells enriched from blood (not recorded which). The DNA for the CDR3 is TGCAGTGCTACCTCGTTAGAGACCCAGTACTTC. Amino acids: CSATSLETQYF.